One and the same sample provided the 19 T cell receptor beta chains below, sequenced in a study of response to subunit inactivated influenza vaccine. TCRdb analysed the RT-PCR reads with MiXCR anew, one entry per CDR3 protein. The profile shows about 700,000 distinct CDR3 sequences, more than 11% of them singletons. The starting material was PBMCs from blood, obtained less than 15 days before vaccination. These receptors originate from a man in his fifties or sixties who received an inactivated influenza vaccine.

A few counts support this clonotype. The chain joins TRBV5-1 to TRBJ2-7; 9 nucleotides line up with TRBD2. The J segment lost 4 bases and the V segment lost 2 bases, leaving 4 bases of the junction unmatched. The V gene's germline CDR1 is SGHRS and CDR2 YFSETQ. The CDR3 totals 14 residues. CDR3 region: CASSFSGREYEQYF. The CDR3 DNA reads TGCGCCAGCAGCTTTAGCGGGAGAGAATACGAGCAGTACTTC.

This chain links TRBV6-5 with TRBJ2-1; possible D gene TRBD1, 6 bases. The CDR3 is 12 amino acids. Trimming stripped 6 bases from V and 8 bases from J, with 11 bases between. Germline lookup yields CDR1 MNHEY and CDR2 SVGAGI. The CDR3 loop is CASRGGFDEQFF. CDR3 coding DNA: TGTGCCAGCAGAGGGGGATTCGATGAGCAGTTCTTC.

This clonotype was seen only a few times. This sequence joins TRBV11-2 and TRBJ2-5; D is ambiguous. The V and J ends lost 0 bases and 5 bases respectively, with 13 bases between them. CDR3 length: 15 residues. Germline V gene data show CDR1 as SGHAT and CDR2 as FQNNGV. The CDR3 DNA reads TGTGCCAGCAGCTTAGATTTAGGGTTAGGGGAGACCCAGTACTTC. Its protein product is CASSLDLGLGETQYF.

Many counts were recorded for this clonotype. The J gene is TRBJ2-7, the V gene TRBV20-1; 10 nucleotides agree with TRBD2. The CDR3 sequence is 14 residues long. The junction had 5 bases not matched to a gene; V was cut back by 6 bases and J by 0 bases. CDR1 is DFQATT and CDR2 is SNEGSKA in the germline V gene (reference sequence). The CDR3 loop reads CSASLAGNSYEQYF. The CDR3 DNA follows: TGCAGTGCCTCACTAGCGGGAAACTCCTACGAGCAGTACTTC.

The chain combines TRBV6-5 with TRBJ2-1; possibly TRBD1 for D (6 bases). From germline, CDR1 is MNHEY and CDR2 SVGAGI. This CDR3 is built from 15 residues. Trimming took off 6 bases at V and 0 bases at J, with 12 bases between the two ends. DNA of the CDR3: TGTGCCAGCAGGTTACAGGGAGCCTCCTACAATGAGCAGTTCTTC. Residues: CASRLQGASYNEQFF.

There are many counts of this clonotype. The chain recombines TRBV4-2 with TRBJ1-3, with 10 bases aligning to TRBD1. This CDR3 has 15 amino acids. The V gene end was trimmed by 2 bases and the J gene end by 7 bases; junction bases not matched to a gene: 5. CDR1 is LGHNA and CDR2 is YNFKEQ in the germline V gene. The CDR3 nucleotides are TGTGCCAGCAGCCAAAGGGACAGGGGATGGAACACCATATATTTT. It encodes CASSQRDRGWNTIYF.

The V gene is TRBV13, the J gene TRBJ2-4; 9 nucleotides align to TRBD1. The junction had 4 bases not matched to a gene; V was cut back by 4 bases and J by 3 bases. The CDR3 has 15 residues. Germline CDR1 is PRHDT and CDR2 is FYEKMQ (reference sequence). The CDR3 nucleotides are TGTGCCAGCAGCTGGGGACAGGGCGGCAAAAACATTCAGTACTTC. Its translation: CASSWGQGGKNIQYF.

V gene TRBV6-5 combines with J gene TRBJ2-1; 11 bases map to TRBD2. This CDR3 spans 18 amino acids. After removal of 3 bases from V and 4 bases from J, the junction contained 11 bases not matched to a gene. In germline, CDR1 is MNHEY, CDR2 SVGAGI. CDR3 loop: CASSYSGLADAMYNEQFF. The CDR3 DNA reads as TGTGCCAGCAGTTATTCGGGACTAGCGGACGCTATGTACAATGAGCAGTTCTTC.

This clonotype was observed a handful of times. The rearrangement links TRBV4-1 to TRBJ2-7; tentatively, D is TRBD1 (6 bases). The CDR3 is made up of 17 amino acids. CDR1 and CDR2 from the germline V gene are MGHRA and YSYEKL. V lost 0 bases to trimming and J lost 4 bases, with 19 bases between them. This CDR3 is CASSQEPPRQGIYEQYF. CDR3 in DNA: TGCGCCAGCAGCCAAGAACCCCCGCGTCAGGGGATATACGAGCAGTACTTC.

This clonotype was found a few times. The chain carries TRBV7-6 and TRBJ2-3; D possibly corresponds to TRBD2 (6 bases). Germline assignment: CDR1 SGHVS and CDR2 FNYEAQ. The V end was cut by 2 bases, the J end by 6 bases, with 21 bases between. The CDR3 length is 17 residues. This CDR3 is CASSLRNMLASGDTQYF. The CDR3 region has the DNA TGTGCCAGCAGCTTAAGGAACATGCTAGCCAGCGGGGATACGCAGTATTTT. Full variable domain (remainder filled in from reference TRBV7-6 and TRBJ2-3): GAGVSQSPRYKVTKRGQDVALRCDPISGHVSLYWYRQALGQGPEFLTYFNYEAQQDKSGLPNDRFSAERPEGSISTLTIQRTEQRDSAMYRCASSLRNMLASGDTQYFGPGTRLTVL.

CDR3 sequence (DNA): TGTGCCAGCAGTTCTTCTGGGGGACAGGGGATCGGCTATGGCTACACCTTC. This gives the protein CASSSSGGQGIGYGYTF. The J gene is TRBJ1-2, the V gene TRBV28; 10 bases fit TRBD1. Trimming at V came to 4 bases and at J to 4 bases, leaving 12 bases not matched to a gene. The germline gives CDR1 MDHEN, CDR2 SYDVKM. This CDR3 spans 17 amino acids.

This chain joins TRBV6-2 or TRBV6-3 and TRBJ1-2; the D gene is possibly TRBD1 (6 bases). This CDR3 is 15 amino acids long. V was cut by 5 bases and J by 0 bases, with 13 bases left in between. The V gene's germline CDR1 is MNHEY and CDR2 SVGEGT. The CDR3: CASSDNRAANYGYTF. CDR3 DNA: TGTGCCAGCAGTGACAACAGGGCAGCTAACTATGGCTACACCTTC.

This clonotype was detected only a few times. The chain links TRBV15 to TRBJ2-7, with a tentative D call TRBD1 (5 bases). Germline V gives CDR1 LNHNV, CDR2 YYDKDF (reference sequence). Deletions cut 0 bases from V and 0 bases from J, with 12 bases between. The CDR3 has 16 residues. The CDR3 nucleotides are TGTGCCACCAGCAGAGATGTAACAGGAAGCTCCTACGAGCAGTACTTC. Translated, it gives CATSRDVTGSSYEQYF.

This clonotype has only a few counts. The J gene is TRBJ2-7, the V gene TRBV6-2 or TRBV6-3, with 7 bases identical to TRBD1. Trimming at V came to 8 bases and at J to 5 bases, leaving 9 bases not matched to a gene. The length of the CDR3 is 13 residues. Germline assignment: CDR1 MNHEY and CDR2 SVGEGT. The CDR3 DNA reads as TGTGCCAGCCAAAAACAGGGGTACCACGAGCAGTACTTC. Its translation: CASQKQGYHEQYF.

This clonotype occurred many times. The CDR3 DNA reads as TGCAGCGTTGGATCGGGATTCTTCCCGAACATTCAGTACTTC. It is translated as CSVGSGFFPNIQYF. The J gene is TRBJ2-4, the V gene TRBV29-1; the D gene is possibly TRBD2 (5 bases). The CDR3 extends over 14 amino acids. V was shortened by 4 bases and J by 7 bases, with 17 bases between the two germline ends. CDR1 and CDR2 (germline): SQVTM, ANQGSEA. Complete variable domain (other parts from reference TRBV29-1 and TRBJ2-4): SAVISQKPSRDICQRGTSLTIQCQVDSQVTMMFWYRQQPGQSLTLIATANQGSEATYESGFVIDKFPISRPNLTFSTLTVSNMSPEDSSIYLCSVGSGFFPNIQYFGAGTRLSVL.

This clonotype was found many times. The chain employs TRBV6-5 and TRBJ2-5; D is uncertain. Per the germline V gene, CDR1 is MNHEY and CDR2 is SVGAGI. V gave up 2 bases and J gave up 5 bases, with 9 bases separating them. The CDR3 runs 13 residues. The CDR3 protein is CASSYGQRETQYF. In DNA form, the CDR3 reads TGTGCCAGCAGTTACGGCCAACGGGAGACCCAGTACTTC.

The chain links TRBV12-3 or TRBV12-4 to TRBJ1-5, with TRBD1 identical over 9 bases. Germline trimming cut 6 bases from V and 7 bases from J; bases unmatched to any gene: 10. The CDR3 spans 15 residues. In nucleotides, the CDR3 is TGTGCCAGCAGCTCCGGGACAGGGAGTCGGCAGCCCCAGCATTTT. This translates into CASSSGTGSRQPQHF.

On this clonotype: This may stem from a read error, because a much larger clone lies one nucleotide away. This sequence joins TRBV7-6 and TRBJ2-7; TRBD1 matches 8 bases. Per the germline V gene, CDR1 is SGHVS and CDR2 is FNYEAQ. The J segment lost 5 bases and the V segment lost 4 bases, leaving 10 bases of the junction unmatched. The CDR3 has 15 amino acids. The CDR3 bases are TGTGCCAGCAGCTCAGCGGCAGGGGGCATTGACGAGCAGTACTTC. Translated, it gives CASSSAAGGIDEQYF.

Only a few counts were recorded for this clonotype. For the CDR3, the DNA is TGTGCCAGCAGCTTGCTTGTGGGCAGCTCCTACGAGCAGTACTTC. Translation: CASSLLVGSSYEQYF. The V call is TRBV5-6, the J call TRBJ2-7; D is unresolved. Looked up from germline, CDR1 is SGHDT and CDR2 is YYEEEE. The length of the CDR3 is 15 residues. V shed 1 base and J shed 0 bases, with 11 bases lying between them.